A selection of T cell receptor beta chains follows, all from one sample in a study of neurological immune-mediated disorders. From the 5' RACE reads, TCRdb called clonotypes with MiXCR, one entry per CDR3 protein. The data hold tens of thousands of distinct CDR3 sequences, with 6.5% to 7.5% observed a single time. Sequenced sample: CD4+ T cells from blood. These receptor sequences come from a man aged 45-65 years in good health. CDR3s include the opening cysteine and the closing phenylalanine or tryptophan. The D gene is left open where the match is weak. Expanded clones get a size class; other rows say once, few or many, or leave the size out.

j_call clone_size v_call d_call cdr3_nt cdr3_aa
TRBJ2-1 many TRBV2 . TGTGCCAGCAGTGGGGGGACCTACAATGAGCAGTTCTTC CASSGGTYNEQFF
TRBJ1-2 many TRBV5-1 . TGCGCCAGCAGCCTGGACGTGACCGCTAACTATGGCTACACCTTC CASSLDVTANYGYTF
TRBJ1-2 many TRBV20-1 . TGCAGTGCTAGAGTGGGGGGTGAAAATGGCTACACCTTC CSARVGGENGYTF
TRBJ2-3 many TRBV7-2 TRBD2 TGTGCCAGCAGCCGCCCACTAACTATAGCGGGAGGGCCCCGGGGTGATACGCAGTATTTT CASSRPLTIAGGPRGDTQYF
TRBJ2-1 many TRBV28 . TGTGCCAGCAGTCGGGAGTGGGCTAGCGAGCAGTTCTTC CASSREWASEQFF
TRBJ2-3 many TRBV5-1 . TGCGCCAGCAGCTCCCGGACCGTGACAGATACGCAGTATTTT CASSSRTVTDTQYF
TRBJ2-7 many TRBV28 TRBD1 TGTGCCAGCAGGTCAGGGGGAGTAACCTACGAGCAGTACTTC CASRSGGVTYEQYF
TRBJ1-3 many TRBV10-3 TRBD1 TGTGCCATGACCGGGACAGCTGGAAACACCATATATTTT CAMTGTAGNTIYF
TRBJ2-7 many TRBV15 . TGTGCCACCAGCAGAGAGAAACACTACGAGCAGTACTTC CATSREKHYEQYF
TRBJ1-1 once TRBV5-1 . TGCGCCAGCAGCGAGGGACATAGGAGGTTCACTGAAGCTTTCTTT CASSEGHRRFTEAFF
TRBJ2-7 many TRBV5-1 TRBD2 TGCGCCAGCAGAGTCCGGGGCGAAGCGGGAACCTCCTACGAGCAGTACTTC CASRVRGEAGTSYEQYF
TRBJ2-3 many TRBV7-2 TRBD2 TGTGCCAGCAGCACGGGACTAGCGGGAGCGGGCGATACGCAGTATTTT CASSTGLAGAGDTQYF
TRBJ2-7 many TRBV5-1 . TGCGCCAGCAGCTCTACGGGGGTCTACGAGCAGTACTTC CASSSTGVYEQYF
TRBJ2-3 many TRBV29-1 . TGCAGCGTTGGGCAAGGGAGCACAGATACGCAGTATTTT CSVGQGSTDTQYF
TRBJ1-2 many TRBV12-3/TRBV12-4 . TGTGCCAGCAGTTTAGGGTTCTATGGCTACACCTTC CASSLGFYGYTF
TRBJ2-3 . TRBV11-1 . TGTGCCAGCAGCTCGACCGGGACTCTCGGAGATACGCAGTATTTT CASSSTGTLGDTQYF
TRBJ2-1 few TRBV7-9 . TGTGCCAGCAGTCACAGGTCATACAATGAGCAGTTCTTC CASSHRSYNEQFF
TRBJ2-1 many TRBV20-1 TRBD2 TGCAGTGCTGGACTAGCGGGAGCCCCCAATGAGCAGTTCTTC CSAGLAGAPNEQFF
TRBJ2-3 few TRBV20-1 TRBD2 TGCAGTGCTAGGGGGGGGGGAGATACGCAGTATTTT CSARGGGDTQYF
TRBJ2-1 many TRBV29-1 . TGCAGCGTCCGGACCCCCCTCCCCTACAATGAGCAGTTCTTC CSVRTPLPYNEQFF
TRBJ1-1 few TRBV3-1 . TGTGCCAGCAGCCAAGTAGGGGGGACAAATGAAGCTTTCTTT CASSQVGGTNEAFF
TRBJ2-2 . TRBV20-1 . TGCAGTGCTAGAGATGTACTGGAAACCGGGGAGCTGTTTTTT CSARDVLETGELFF
TRBJ2-1 many TRBV6-2/TRBV6-3 TRBD2 TGTGCCAGCAGTAGGACTAGCGGGAAGGGGAATGAGCAGTTCTTC CASSRTSGKGNEQFF
TRBJ2-1 many TRBV12-3/TRBV12-4 . TGTGCCAGCAGCCCGCTTTGGCGGAACGACTACAATGAGCAGTTCTTC CASSPLWRNDYNEQFF
TRBJ1-5 many TRBV14 . TGTGCCAGCAGCCACCCCTATAGGGGCGGCGCAGGAGGGGATCAGCCCCAGCATTTT CASSHPYRGGAGGDQPQHF
TRBJ1-1 . TRBV20-1 . TGCAGTGCAGTATACAGCATGAACACTGAAGCTTTCTTT CSAVYSMNTEAFF
TRBJ2-7 many TRBV7-2 TRBD2 TGTGCCAGCAGCTTAGGACTAGCCGAGCAGTACTTC CASSLGLAEQYF
TRBJ2-7 many TRBV5-1 TRBD1 TGCGCCAGCTCCATTTTACAGGGGACCTTGGACGAGCAGTACTTC CASSILQGTLDEQYF
TRBJ1-5 many TRBV7-2 . TGTGCCAGCAGCCCTGGACATAGCAATCAGCCCCAGCATTTT CASSPGHSNQPQHF
TRBJ1-4 many TRBV6-1 . TGTGCCAGCAGTTTTTCAGGGGTCGCTAATGAAAAACTGTTTTTT CASSFSGVANEKLFF
TRBJ2-7 many TRBV20-1 TRBD1 TGCAGTGTTGGACAGGGGACTTCCTACGAGCAGTACTTC CSVGQGTSYEQYF
TRBJ2-5 many TRBV5-1 . TGCGCCAGCAGCTTGTGGGGCTCCGGAGAGACCCAGTACTTC CASSLWGSGETQYF
TRBJ2-7 many TRBV7-2 . TGTGCCAGCAGGAGAGACAGTTACGAGCAGTACTTC CASRRDSYEQYF
TRBJ2-1 many TRBV29-1 TRBD2 TGCAGCGTTGAAACCGGACTAGCGGGCAATGAGCAGTTCTTC CSVETGLAGNEQFF
TRBJ2-5 many TRBV7-2 TRBD2 TGTGCCAGCAGCTTAAATCGAGGGAGCGGGGGTAGGAAGACCCAGTACTTC CASSLNRGSGGRKTQYF
TRBJ2-7 many TRBV9 . TGTGCCAGCAGCCCGTCGGGACTTCCCCCCAACGAGCAGTACTTC CASSPSGLPPNEQYF
TRBJ2-1 many TRBV11-1 . TGTGCCAGCAGCAAAATGGAATGGCAGGTGAATGGGCAGTTCTTC CASSKMEWQVNGQFF
TRBJ1-3 many TRBV4-3 TRBD1 TGCGCCAGCAGCCAAACTTGGGCACGACAGGGCGCACTCGGAAACACCATATATTTT CASSQTWARQGALGNTIYF
TRBJ2-7 many TRBV7-2 TRBD1 TGTGCCAGCAGCTTATCCTGGACAGGGTGGTCCTACGAGCAGTACTTC CASSLSWTGWSYEQYF
TRBJ2-3 many TRBV18 TRBD1 TGTGCCAGCTCACCACAGGGACAGAACACAGATACGCAGTATTTT CASSPQGQNTDTQYF
TRBJ2-1 many TRBV7-3 TRBD1 TGTGCCAGCAGCTTAACTCGGGACAGGGGGCAGCAGTTCTTC CASSLTRDRGQQFF
TRBJ2-1 many TRBV4-1 TRBD2 TGCGCCAGCAGCCAAGGACTAGCGGGTGCCTACAATGAGCAGTTCTTC CASSQGLAGAYNEQFF
TRBJ2-1 medium-sized TRBV6-5 TRBD1 TGTGCCAGCAGTTACGGGACAGGGCTTGATGAGCAGTTCTTC CASSYGTGLDEQFF
TRBJ2-1 many TRBV7-2 . TGTGCCAGCAGCCTAGGGAGCCCGCAAGAGCAGTTCTTC CASSLGSPQEQFF
TRBJ2-3 many TRBV20-1 TRBD2 TGCAGTGCTAGTCTCTCCGGGAGGGCCGAAGATACGCAGTATTTT CSASLSGRAEDTQYF
TRBJ2-7 . TRBV7-9 . TGTGCCAGCGAGTCGATGGGGCTAGAGCAGTACTTC CASESMGLEQYF
TRBJ2-7 many TRBV12-3/TRBV12-4 TRBD1 TGTGCCAGCAGTCGACAGGGGTGGGTCTCCTACGAGCAGTACTTC CASSRQGWVSYEQYF
TRBJ2-7 many TRBV10-3 TRBD2 TGTGCCATCAGTGGGGCGGGGGGGTTCTACGAGCAGTACTTC CAISGAGGFYEQYF
TRBJ2-4 many TRBV5-6 . TGTGCCAGCAGCTTGGAGGTGGCTCCCAAAAACATTCAGTACTTC CASSLEVAPKNIQYF
TRBJ1-5 many TRBV28 . TGTGCCAGCAGGATAGGGAATAGCAATCAGCCCCAGCATTTT CASRIGNSNQPQHF